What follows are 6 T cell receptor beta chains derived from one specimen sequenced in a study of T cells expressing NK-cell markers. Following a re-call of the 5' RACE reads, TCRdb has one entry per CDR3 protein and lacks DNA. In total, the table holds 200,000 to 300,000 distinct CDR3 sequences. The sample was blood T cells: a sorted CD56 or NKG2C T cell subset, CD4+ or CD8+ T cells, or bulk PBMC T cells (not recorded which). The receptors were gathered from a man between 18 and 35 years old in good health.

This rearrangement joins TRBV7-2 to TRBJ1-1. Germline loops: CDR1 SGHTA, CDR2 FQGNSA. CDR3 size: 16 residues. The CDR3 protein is CASSTQPRGGGTEAFF.

This CDR3 is CASSHSRNTIYF. The J gene is TRBJ1-3, the V gene TRBV4-1. Germline CDR1 and CDR2: MGHRA and YSYEKL. The CDR3 sequence is 12 residues long.

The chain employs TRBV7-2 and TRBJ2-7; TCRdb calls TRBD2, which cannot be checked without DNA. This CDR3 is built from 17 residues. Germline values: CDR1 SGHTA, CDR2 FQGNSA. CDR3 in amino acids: CASSLAIWTSGHGEQYF.

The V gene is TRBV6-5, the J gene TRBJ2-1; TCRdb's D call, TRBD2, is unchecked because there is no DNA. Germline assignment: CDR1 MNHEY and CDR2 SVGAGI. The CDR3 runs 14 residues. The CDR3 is CASSYLAEYNEQFF.

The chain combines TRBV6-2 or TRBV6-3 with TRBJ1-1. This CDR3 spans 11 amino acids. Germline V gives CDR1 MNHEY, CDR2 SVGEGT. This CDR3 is CASRDQGRAFF.

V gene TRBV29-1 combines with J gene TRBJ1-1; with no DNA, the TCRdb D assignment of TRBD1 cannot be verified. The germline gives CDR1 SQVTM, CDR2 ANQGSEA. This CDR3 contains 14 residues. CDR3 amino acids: CSVFDRGLNTEAFF.